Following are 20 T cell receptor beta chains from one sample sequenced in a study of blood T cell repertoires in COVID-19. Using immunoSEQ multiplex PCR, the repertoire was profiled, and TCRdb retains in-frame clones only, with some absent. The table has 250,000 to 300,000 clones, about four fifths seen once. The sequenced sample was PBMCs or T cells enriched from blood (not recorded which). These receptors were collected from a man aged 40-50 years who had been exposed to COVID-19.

The CDR3 here is CASRGDAGNTIYF. As DNA, the CDR3 is TGTGCCAGCAGGGGAGACGCTGGAAACACCATATATTTT. The chain has TRBV2 and TRBJ1-3; no clear D gene. The CDR3 extends over 13 amino acids. Germline lookup yields CDR1 SNHLY and CDR2 FYNNEI. V dropped 6 bases and J dropped 2 bases, with 8 bases sitting between them.

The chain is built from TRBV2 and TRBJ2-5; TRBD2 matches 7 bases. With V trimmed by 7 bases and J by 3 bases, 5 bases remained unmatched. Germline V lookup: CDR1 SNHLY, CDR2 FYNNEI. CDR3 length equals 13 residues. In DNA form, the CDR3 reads TGTGCCAGCACCACTAGCGTCGAAGAGACCCAGTACTTC. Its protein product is CASTTSVEETQYF.

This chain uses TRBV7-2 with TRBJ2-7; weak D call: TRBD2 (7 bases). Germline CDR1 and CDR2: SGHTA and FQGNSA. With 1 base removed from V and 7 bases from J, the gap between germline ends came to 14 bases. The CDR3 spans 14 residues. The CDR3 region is CASSLVPGEGEQYF. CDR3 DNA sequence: TGTGCCAGCAGCTTAGTTCCAGGGGAGGGGGAGCAGTACTTC. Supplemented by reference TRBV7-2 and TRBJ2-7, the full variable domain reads GAGVSQSPSNKVTEKGKDVELRCDPISGHTALYWYRQSLGQGLEFLIYFQGNSAPDKSGLPSDRFSAERTGGSVSTLTIQRTQQEDSAVYLCASSLVPGEGEQYFGPGTRLTVT.

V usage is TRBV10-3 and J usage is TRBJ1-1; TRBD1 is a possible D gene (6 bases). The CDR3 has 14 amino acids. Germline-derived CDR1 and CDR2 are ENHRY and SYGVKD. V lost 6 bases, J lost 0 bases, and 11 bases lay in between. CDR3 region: CAIRNRQVNTEAFF. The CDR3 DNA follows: TGTGCCATCAGGAATAGACAGGTGAACACTGAAGCTTTCTTT.

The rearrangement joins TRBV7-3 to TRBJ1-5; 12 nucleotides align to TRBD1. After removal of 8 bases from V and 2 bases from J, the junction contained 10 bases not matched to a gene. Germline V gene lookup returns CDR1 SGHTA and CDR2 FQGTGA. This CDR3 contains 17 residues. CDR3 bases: TGTGCCAGCGGTTGGGACAGGGGGCTTCTCGGCAATCAGCCCCAGCATTTT. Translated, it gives CASGWDRGLLGNQPQHF.

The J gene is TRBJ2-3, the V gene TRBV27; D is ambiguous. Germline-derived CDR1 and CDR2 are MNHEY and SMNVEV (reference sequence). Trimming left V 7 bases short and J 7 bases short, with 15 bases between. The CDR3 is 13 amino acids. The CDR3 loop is CASMNPDLNTQYF. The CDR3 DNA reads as TGTGCCAGCATGAACCCCGATCTAAATACGCAGTATTTT.

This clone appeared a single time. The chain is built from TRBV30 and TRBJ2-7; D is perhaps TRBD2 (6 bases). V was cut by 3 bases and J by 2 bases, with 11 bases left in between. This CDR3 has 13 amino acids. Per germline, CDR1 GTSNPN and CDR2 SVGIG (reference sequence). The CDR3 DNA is TGTGCCTGGAGCCTGGGACTGACCTACGAGCAGTACTTC. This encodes CAWSLGLTYEQYF.

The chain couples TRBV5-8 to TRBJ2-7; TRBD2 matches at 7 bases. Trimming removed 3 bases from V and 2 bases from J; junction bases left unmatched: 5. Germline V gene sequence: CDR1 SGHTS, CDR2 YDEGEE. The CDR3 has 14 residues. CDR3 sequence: CASSYSGGPYEQYF. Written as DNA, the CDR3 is TGTGCCAGCAGCTATTCGGGGGGACCCTACGAGCAGTACTTC.

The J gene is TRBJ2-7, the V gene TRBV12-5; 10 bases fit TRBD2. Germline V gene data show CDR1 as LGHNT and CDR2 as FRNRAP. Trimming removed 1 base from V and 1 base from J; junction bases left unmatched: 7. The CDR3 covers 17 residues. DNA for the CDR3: TGTGCTAGTGGTTTGGGGCTACCGGGACTAGCGTCCTACGAGCAGTACTTC. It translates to CASGLGLPGLASYEQYF.

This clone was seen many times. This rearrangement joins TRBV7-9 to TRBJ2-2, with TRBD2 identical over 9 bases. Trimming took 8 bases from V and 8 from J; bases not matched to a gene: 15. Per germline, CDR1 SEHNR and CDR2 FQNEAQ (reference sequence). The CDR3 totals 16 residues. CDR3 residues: CASALNLAGNFGELFF. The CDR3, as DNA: TGTGCCAGCGCCCTCAACCTAGCGGGAAACTTTGGGGAGCTGTTTTTT.

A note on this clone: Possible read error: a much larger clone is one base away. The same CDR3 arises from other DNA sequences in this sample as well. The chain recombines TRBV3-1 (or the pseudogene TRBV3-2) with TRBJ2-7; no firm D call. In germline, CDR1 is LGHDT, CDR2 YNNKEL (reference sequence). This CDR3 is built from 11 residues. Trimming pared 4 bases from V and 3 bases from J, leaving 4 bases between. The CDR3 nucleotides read TGTGCCAGCAGCCCCGGCTACGAGCAGTACTTC. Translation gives CASSPGYEQYF.

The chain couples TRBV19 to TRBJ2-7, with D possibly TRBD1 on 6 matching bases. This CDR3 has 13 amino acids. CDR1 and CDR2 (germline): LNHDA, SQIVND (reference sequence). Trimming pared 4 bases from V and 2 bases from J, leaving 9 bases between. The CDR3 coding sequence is TGTGCCAGTAGTACCGGGACAACCTACGAGCAGTACTTC. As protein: CASSTGTTYEQYF. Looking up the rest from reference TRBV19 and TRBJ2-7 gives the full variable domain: DGGITQSPKYLFRKEGQNVTLSCEQNLNHDAMYWYRQDPGQGLRLIYYSQIVNDFQKGDIAEGYSVSREKKESFPLTVTSAQKNPTAFYLCASSTGTTYEQYFGPGTRLTVT.

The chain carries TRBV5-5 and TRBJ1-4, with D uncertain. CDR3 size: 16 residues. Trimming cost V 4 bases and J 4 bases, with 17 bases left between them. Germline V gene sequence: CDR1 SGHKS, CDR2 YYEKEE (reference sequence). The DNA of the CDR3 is TGTGCCAGCAGCCCCATCGCAAGCGAAGTTAATGAAAAACTGTTTTTT. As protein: CASSPIASEVNEKLFF.

This CDR3 is CASSGQGWAQHF. In nucleotides, the CDR3 is TGTGCCAGCAGCGGACAGGGATGGGCCCAGCATTTT. The V and J genes are TRBV12-3 or TRBV12-4 and TRBJ1-5, with TRBD1 matching over 8 bases. CDR3 length: 12 amino acids. J was trimmed by 11 bases and V by 6 bases; bases with no gene match: 6.

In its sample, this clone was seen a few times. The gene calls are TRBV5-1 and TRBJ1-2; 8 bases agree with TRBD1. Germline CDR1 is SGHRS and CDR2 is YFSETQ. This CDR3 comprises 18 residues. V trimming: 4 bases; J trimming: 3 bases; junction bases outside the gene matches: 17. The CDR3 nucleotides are TGCGCCAGCAGCGCCTCTACAGGGGGAGCCCCGCAACACTATGGCTACACCTTC. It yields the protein CASSASTGGAPQHYGYTF.

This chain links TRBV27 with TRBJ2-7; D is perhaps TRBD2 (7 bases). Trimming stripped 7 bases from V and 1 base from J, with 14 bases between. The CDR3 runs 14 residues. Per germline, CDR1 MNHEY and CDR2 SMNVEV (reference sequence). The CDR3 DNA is TGTGCCAGCAATAGAGGGGGGGGGTCCTACGAGCAGTACTTC. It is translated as CASNRGGGSYEQYF.

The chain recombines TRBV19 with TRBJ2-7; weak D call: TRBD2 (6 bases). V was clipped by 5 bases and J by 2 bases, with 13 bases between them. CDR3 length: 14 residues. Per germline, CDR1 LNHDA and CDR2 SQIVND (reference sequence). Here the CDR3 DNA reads TGTGCCAGTAGTCGGGACTTAGGTGCCTACGAGCAGTACTTC. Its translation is CASSRDLGAYEQYF.

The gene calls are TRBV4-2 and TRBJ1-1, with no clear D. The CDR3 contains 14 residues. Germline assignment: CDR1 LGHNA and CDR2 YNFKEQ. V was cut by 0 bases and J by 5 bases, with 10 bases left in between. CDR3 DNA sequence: TGTGCCAGCAGCCAAGAAATTAGAGGAACTGAAGCTTTCTTT. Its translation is CASSQEIRGTEAFF.

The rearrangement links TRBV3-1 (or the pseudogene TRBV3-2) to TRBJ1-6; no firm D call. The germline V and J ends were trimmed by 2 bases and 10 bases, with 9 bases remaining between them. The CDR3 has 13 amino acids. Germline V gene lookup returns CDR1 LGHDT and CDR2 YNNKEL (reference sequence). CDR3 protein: CASSQPRLSPLHF. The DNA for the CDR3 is TGTGCCAGCAGCCAACCCCGCCTATCACCCCTCCACTTT.

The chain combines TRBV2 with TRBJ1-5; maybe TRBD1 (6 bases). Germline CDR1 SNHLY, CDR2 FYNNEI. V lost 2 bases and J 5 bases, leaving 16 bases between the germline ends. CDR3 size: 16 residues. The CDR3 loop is CASSERLQGLDQPQHF. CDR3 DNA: TGTGCCAGCAGTGAAAGACTCCAGGGGCTGGATCAGCCCCAGCATTTT.